This TCR beta chain is drawn from a study of T cells in Graves' hyperthyroidism and ophthalmopathy. Points from the study as a whole: Blood shared most expanded thyroid clonotypes above 0.001.

Germline V CDR1 and CDR2: MNHNS, SASEGT. Trimming took 8 bases from V and 2 from J; bases not matched to a gene: 12. CDR3 size: 16 residues. Uncontrolled infections, other autoimmune diseases, pregnancy or lactation led to exclusion of patients. A roughly 10 ml volume of fresh peripheral blood provided the PBMCs. It was RNA transcripts that yielded the amplified TCR beta CDR3 regions. RT-PCR in the first round (using the HTBI primer set) targeted the TCR CDR3. TCRdb itself ran the multiplex PCR reads through MiXCR, one entry per CDR3 protein. The sample has about 360,000 distinct CDR3 sequences; approximately 13% are singletons. There are many counts of this clonotype. Its antigen is still unknown.

The chain employs TRBV6-1 and TRBJ2-1; 7 bases are shared with TRBD2. Material for sequencing was blood. This sequence originates from a woman under 30 with Graves' hyperthyroidism. The CDR3 region has the DNA TGTGCCAGCGGAGGCCCGACTAGCTCGGCCTACAATGAGCAGTTCTTC. Translation gives CASGGPTSSAYNEQFF.